This T cell receptor (beta chain) is drawn from a study of cytomegalovirus exposure and HLA in healthy donors. Study information: Researchers previously reported finding 100 million or so unique TCR beta sequences from around 200 million T cells.

In the PCR, 60 Vbeta and 13 Jbeta primers were used. Libraries were prepared by immunoSEQ multiplex PCR; TCRdb keeps only in-frame clonotypes and omits some of them. Seen here are approximately 110,000 clones, less than 90% observed once, and the top ten hold around 0.24%. CDR3 length equals 12 residues. Germline V lookup: CDR1 MNHNY, CDR2 SVGAGI (reference sequence). V was pared by 7 bases and J by 8 bases, with 5 bases of the junction left unmatched. General observations from the study: TCR beta sequences reportedly predicted the HLA-A and HLA-B alleles of most subjects accurately. A later analysis revealed that TCR association rates differed between HLA loci, peaking at DRB1 and bottoming out at HLA-C.

Points on this clone: The antigen is undetermined.

The TCR comes from a man aged 50 to 60 in good health and CMV-seronegative. The sample was PBMCs. The chain recombines TRBV6-6 with TRBJ2-1; 7 nucleotides agree with TRBD1. In DNA form, the CDR3 reads TGTGCCAGCACCTCGACAGGGTATGAGCAGTTCTTC. Translated, it gives CASTSTGYEQFF.